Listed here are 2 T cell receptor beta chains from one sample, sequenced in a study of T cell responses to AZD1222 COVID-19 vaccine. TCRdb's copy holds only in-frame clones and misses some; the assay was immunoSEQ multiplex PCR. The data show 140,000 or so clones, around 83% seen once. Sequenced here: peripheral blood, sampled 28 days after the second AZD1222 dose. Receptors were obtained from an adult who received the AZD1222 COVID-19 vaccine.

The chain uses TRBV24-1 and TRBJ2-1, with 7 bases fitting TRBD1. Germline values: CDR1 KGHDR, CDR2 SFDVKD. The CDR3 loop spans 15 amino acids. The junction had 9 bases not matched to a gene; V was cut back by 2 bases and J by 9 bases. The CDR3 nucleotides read TGTGCCACCAGTGATTCTTCCGACAGGGTTGGTGAGCAGTTCTTC. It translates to CATSDSSDRVGEQFF.

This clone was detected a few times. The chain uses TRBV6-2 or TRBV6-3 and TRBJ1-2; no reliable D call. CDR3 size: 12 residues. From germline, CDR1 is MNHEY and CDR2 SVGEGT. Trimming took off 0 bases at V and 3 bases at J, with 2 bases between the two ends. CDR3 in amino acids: CASSYSDYGYTF. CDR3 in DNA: TGTGCCAGCAGTTACTCCGACTATGGCTACACCTTC.